This T cell receptor beta chain derives from a study of T cell repertoires in cytomegalovirus infection. TCRdb itself ran the reads through MiXCR, one entry per CDR3 protein. The data contain 160,000 or so distinct CDR3 sequences, less than 25% of them singletons. The table lists this clonotype with a few counts. The antigen is unknown. Study-wide results and limits: Summed frequency of public TCR beta families distinguished CMV carriers with the relevant HLA.

The clonotype originates from a human donor in good health (CMV status not recorded). Some clones in this sample may be carry-over from other donors' samples. The sample consisted of CD8+ T cells from cultured PBMCs, taken from culture after CMV antigen stimulation.

CDR3 residues: CASSWRGDAAYYEQYF. Written as DNA, the CDR3 is TGTGCCAGCAGCTGGCGGGGGGACGCCGCTTACTACGAGCAGTACTTC. The chain combines TRBV7-2 with TRBJ2-7; TRBD2 aligns across 8 bases. Germline assignment: CDR1 SGHTA and CDR2 FQGNSA. Trimming cost V 4 bases and J 3 bases; bases outside gene matches: 11. The CDR3 contains 16 residues.